Sequencing of this T cell receptor beta chain was carried out in a study of OX40 agonist ivuxolimab in advanced cancers. CDR3 length: 19 amino acids. TCRdb keeps only in-frame clones here, not all; method: immunoSEQ multiplex PCR. The profile covers roughly 70,000 clones, with around 85% appearing a single time and over 4% taken by the ten largest. Material: CD4+ or CD8+ T cells sorted from blood, obtained in a trial of the OX40 agonist ivuxolimab. This clonotype originated in an adult with an advanced solid tumor such as melanoma, head and neck, liver or kidney cancer. V usage is TRBV1 and J usage is TRBJ2-1; TRBD2, the table's D call, was not compared with the DNA. TRBV1 is given as a pseudogene. The CDR3 sequence: CTSRHGQGLHSGRVDEQFF. In DNA, the CDR3 is TGCACCAGCAGACACGGCCAGGGGCTACACAGCGGGAGAGTCGATGAGCAGTTCTTC.